These 4 T cell receptor beta chains were all obtained from the same sample, sequenced in a study of blood T cell repertoires in COVID-19. Assay: immunoSEQ multiplex PCR; the TCRdb copy retains only in-frame clones and omits some. The profile shows around 280,000 clones, about 89% of them singletons. Sequencing was performed on PBMCs or T cells enriched from blood (not recorded which). Source of these receptors: a woman in her thirties or forties who had recovered from COVID-19.

This chain connects TRBV15 to TRBJ1-2, with D possibly TRBD1 on 5 matching bases. CDR1 is LNHNV and CDR2 is YYDKDF in the germline V gene (reference sequence). The CDR3 totals 13 residues. Trimming left V 3 bases short and J 4 bases short, with 9 bases between. The CDR3 DNA is TGTGCCACCAGCAGGGACATCACCTATGGCTACACCTTC. Protein sequence: CATSRDITYGYTF.

V gene TRBV9 combines with J gene TRBJ2-3; D gene uncertain. Germline V gives CDR1 SGDLS, CDR2 YYNGEE. The V end was cut by 1 base, the J end by 3 bases, with 9 bases between. This CDR3 is built from 14 residues. The CDR3: CASSVRVGTDTQYF. The CDR3 DNA reads as TGTGCCAGCAGCGTACGGGTTGGAACAGATACGCAGTATTTT. The entire variable domain, with the rest obtained from reference TRBV9 and TRBJ2-3, is as follows: DSGVTQTPKHLITATGQRVTLRCSPRSGDLSVYWYQQSLDQGLQFLIQYYNGEERAKGNILERFSAQQFPDLHSELNLSSLELGDSALYFCASSVRVGTDTQYFGPGTRLTVL.

This clone was counted once. The rearrangement links TRBV11-2 to TRBJ1-1; 8 bases map to TRBD1. V dropped 5 bases and J dropped 4; count of bases not matched to a gene: 12. This CDR3 has 16 residues. Germline V gene lookup returns CDR1 SGHAT and CDR2 FQNNGV. CDR3 protein: CASSPGQGLRGTEAFF. DNA of the CDR3: TGTGCCAGCAGCCCAGGACAGGGTTTGAGGGGCACTGAAGCTTTCTTT.

The sample holds a few counts of this clone. The rearrangement joins TRBV19 to TRBJ1-4, with a possible D match to TRBD1 (6 bases). V lost 6 bases and J lost 8, with 25 bases in between. Germline V gives CDR1 LNHDA, CDR2 SQIVND (reference sequence). The CDR3 extends over 17 amino acids. The CDR3 DNA is TGTGCCAGTAGCCTTCGACCCACTGCGGGGGCGGGAGAAAAACTGTTTTTT. Its translation: CASSLRPTAGAGEKLFF.